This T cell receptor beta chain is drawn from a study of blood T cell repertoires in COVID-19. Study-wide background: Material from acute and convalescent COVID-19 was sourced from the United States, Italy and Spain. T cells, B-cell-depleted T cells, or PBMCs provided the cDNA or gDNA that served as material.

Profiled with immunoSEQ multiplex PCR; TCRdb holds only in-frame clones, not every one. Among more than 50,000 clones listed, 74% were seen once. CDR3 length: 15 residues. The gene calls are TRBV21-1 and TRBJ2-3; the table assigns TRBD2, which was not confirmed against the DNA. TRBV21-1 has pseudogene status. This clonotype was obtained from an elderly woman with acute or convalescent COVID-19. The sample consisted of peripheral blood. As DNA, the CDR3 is TGTGCCAGCAGCAGGGGACTAGCGGGAACAGATACGCAGTATTTT. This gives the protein CASSRGLAGTDTQYF.